This T cell receptor beta chain appears in the sequencing data of a study of beta chain features in type 1 diabetes. V was pared by 1 base and J by 5 bases, with 17 bases between. Germline-derived CDR1 and CDR2 are MGHDK and SYGVNS. CDR3 size: 16 residues. Of the isolated RNA, all was reverse transcribed, and so the sequenced material was expressed TCRB transcripts. Produced via immunoSEQ multiplex PCR; TCRdb's table is partial and in-frame only. The sample yields hundreds of thousands of clones, around 16% seen once. The sample was naive CD4+ T cells from blood. The genes are TRBV25-1 and TRBJ2-5, with D tentatively TRBD1 (5 bases). The source is a young man in good health. CDR3 sequence reads: CASSEFGARVLETQYF. The DNA for the CDR3 is TGTGCCAGCAGTGAATTTGGGGCCAGGGTCCTGGAGACCCAGTACTTC.